This is a list of T cell receptor beta chains from one sample in a study of blood T cell repertoires in COVID-19. Libraries were prepared by immunoSEQ multiplex PCR; TCRdb keeps only in-frame clonotypes and omits some of them. The sample lists about 280,000 clones; roughly 89% were seen once. The sample taken for sequencing was peripheral blood. The receptors shown here come from a woman in her thirties with COVID-19, enrolled during active disease. Both conserved end residues are part of each CDR3. The order of the fields is V gene, J gene, clone size, CDR3 protein. Size is stated for part of the rows, as once, few or many counts, or as a class when the clone is expanded.

>TRBV5-4|TRBJ2-5|NA
CASSPRAQGQFKETQYF
>TRBV19|TRBJ1-2|NA
CASRGLSYTF
>TRBV27|TRBJ2-7|once
CASRLAGGGRYEQYF
>TRBV10-3|TRBJ1-3|NA
CASGTVSGNTIYF
>TRBV5-6|TRBJ1-2|once
CASTLPAGGFGYTF
>TRBV10-3|TRBJ1-5|NA
CAIRNDRGNQPQHF
>TRBV24-1|TRBJ2-2|NA
CATSDLLAGNGELFF
>TRBV5-1|TRBJ1-6|NA
CASSLRGQGNDNSPLHF
>TRBV7-2|TRBJ1-2|NA
CASSFRGGYTF
>TRBV6-6|TRBJ2-7|NA
CASGPKGQGTYEQYF
>TRBV29-1|TRBJ2-1|NA
CSVGPHSRGNEQFF
>TRBV20-1|TRBJ2-1|NA
CSARDLYEQFF
>TRBV19|TRBJ2-7|NA
CASSIGGGTTYEQYF
>TRBV6-5|TRBJ1-1|NA
CASSYLGARPEAFF
>TRBV27|TRBJ1-6|NA
CASSILTGPNSPLHF
>TRBV2|TRBJ1-1|NA
CASSEAANTEAFF
>TRBV29-1|TRBJ2-2|NA
CSGIMAGANTGELFF
>TRBV5-1|TRBJ1-6|NA
CASSSGYNSPLHF
>TRBV28|TRBJ2-2|NA
CASTPGNTGELFF
>TRBV5-4|TRBJ2-7|NA
CASSLTGGEQYF
>TRBV20-1|TRBJ1-1|NA
CSAQGNTEAFF
>TRBV5-4|TRBJ2-3|NA
CASSLQALDTQYF
>TRBV27|TRBJ2-5|many
CASSLSPLAGETQYF
>TRBV9|TRBJ1-3|NA
CASSLGPGGNTIYF
>TRBV7-8|TRBJ1-1|NA
CASSLGESEAFF
>TRBV5-8|TRBJ2-1|many
CASVRGFGSNEQFF